This T cell receptor beta chain was captured in a study of shared clonotypes between healthy human individuals. Whole-study findings and limits: Shared clonotypes: about 4.6% naive CD4, approximately 3.4% naive CD8, 2.3% memory CD4, under 0.5% memory CD8.

In its sample, this clone was seen once. Its cognate antigen is unknown. Genomic DNA belonging to each subset was distributed in equal measure over several immunoSEQ plates. This table comes from immunoSEQ multiplex PCR, and its TCRdb copy is limited to in-frame clones, with some not included. Among over 2 million clones listed, approximately 94% were seen once. Positive CCR7 selection of CD45RO-negative cells yielded the naive CD8 cells, and terminally differentiated effector memory CD45RA+ cells were excluded. The sample consisted of naive CD8+ T cells sorted from blood. This TCR came from a man between 18 and 29 years old in good health.

The chain's CDR3 is CASSYRSGMDGYTF. CDR3 nucleotide sequence: TGTGCCAGCAGTTACCGATCAGGGATGGATGGCTACACCTTC. The J gene is TRBJ1-2, the V gene TRBV6-5, with D perhaps matching TRBD1 (5 bases). There are 14 residues in the CDR3. V lost 2 bases, J lost 6 bases, and 13 bases lay in between. Germline CDR1 and CDR2: MNHEY and SVGAGI.